Here is one T cell receptor beta chain with its context. This sample stems from a study of T-cell memory formation after mild COVID-19. TCRdb fed the 5' RACE reads into MiXCR, producing one record per CDR3 protein. Of 130,000 to 150,000 distinct CDR3 sequences listed, 6% to 6.5% are singletons. The CDR3 is made up of 17 amino acids. CDR1 and CDR2 from the germline V gene are LGHDT and YNNKEL (reference sequence). Trimming pared 1 base from V and 1 base from J, leaving 17 bases between. The source of this sequence is an adult woman who had mild COVID-19 (a few samples of this study predate the infection). Cell type and time point are not known. Specimen: PBMCs or a T cell subset sorted from them (not recorded which). The chain has TRBV3-1 and TRBJ2-7, with D perhaps matching TRBD1 or TRBD2 (6 bases each). The CDR3 DNA is TGTGCCAGCAGCCAAGGCCTAGGTCGGGGGCGATCCTACGAGCAGTACTTC. It yields the protein CASSQGLGRGRSYEQYF.